The entry that follows covers one T cell receptor beta chain sequence. The antigen is not known. This sample stems from a study of T cells expressing NK-cell markers. Study-wide context: It was sorted CD3+CD56-NKG2C+, CD3+CD56+NKG2C- and CD3+CD56+NKG2C+ T cells that provided the TCR beta repertoires. Serological testing identified most of the eight sequenced donors as HCMV-seropositive and one as seronegative.

No DNA is given; TCRdb re-called the 5' RACE reads and lists each CDR3 protein once. The ten most abundant clones cover around 0.37% of a sample with a few hundred thousand distinct CDR3 sequences. The CDR3 extends over 18 amino acids. CDR1 and CDR2 from the germline V gene are LGHNA and YNFKEQ. Whole-study findings and limits: Dominant NKG2C+ clonotypes in five to seven donors made up about 1.0-8% of CD8+ T cells. Researchers report these clonotypes also headed the CD3+CD56-NKG2C+ fraction in a handful of donors.

This chain connects TRBV4-2 to TRBJ2-5; TCRdb returns TRBD2, unconfirmable since there is no DNA. The sample comprised blood T cells: a sorted CD56 or NKG2C T cell subset, CD4+ or CD8+ T cells, or bulk PBMC T cells (not recorded which). The sequence came from a man aged 18 to 29 in good health. The CDR3 spells CASSQGRASGTYQETQYF.